This T cell receptor beta chain was recorded in a study of OX40 agonist ivuxolimab in advanced cancers. V gave up 2 bases and J gave up 6 bases, with 13 bases separating them. This CDR3 has 15 residues. Per germline, CDR1 KGHSH and CDR2 LQKENI. Assay used: immunoSEQ multiplex PCR; TCRdb lists only in-frame clones, some missing. The sample yields roughly 93,000 clones, under 95% seen once. Whole-study findings and limits: Among the least clonally expanded were partial responders at 0.1-3.0 mg/kg.

This clone showed up just once. Its antigen is undetermined. The V gene is TRBV18, the J gene TRBJ1-4; D unclear. The specimen was CD4+ or CD8+ T cells sorted from blood, collected in a trial of the OX40 agonist ivuxolimab. This receptor was identified in an adult with an advanced solid tumor such as melanoma, head and neck, liver or kidney cancer. Here the CDR3 reads CASSPLKGRDEKLFF. DNA for the CDR3: TGTGCCAGCTCACCATTAAAGGGAAGAGATGAAAAACTGTTTTTT.